This T cell receptor (beta chain) was documented in a study of CD8 T cells in ankylosing spondylitis. Library preparation for TCR beta used quantitative 5'-RACE with molecular barcodes. MiXCR, run by TCRdb on the 5' RACE reads, gives a single entry per CDR3 protein. The repertoire holds about 150,000 distinct CDR3 sequences, with roughly a third as singletons. Germline V gene sequence: CDR1 SGHKS, CDR2 YYEKEE (reference sequence). The V gene end was trimmed by 0 bases and the J gene end by 9 bases; junction bases not matched to a gene: 10. The CDR3 consists of 16 residues. For this clonotype: What it recognizes is unknown.

Study outcomes and limitations: There was reportedly significant enrichment of clones that were disease-linked in matched ankylosing spondylitis synovial fluid.

This sequence joins TRBV5-5 and TRBJ2-1; TRBD2 matches at 9 bases. This TCR was recovered from a male donor with ankylosing spondylitis. Sequencing input: synovial fluid, either unsorted or a sorted T cell fraction (not recorded which). CDR3 protein: CASSLVLGLAGGEQFF. The CDR3 bases are TGTGCCAGCAGCTTGGTATTGGGACTAGCCGGGGGTGAGCAGTTCTTC.